These T cell receptor beta chains were read from a single sample in a study of T cells expressing NK-cell markers. Reanalyzing the 5' RACE reads, TCRdb keeps one entry per CDR3 protein, without DNA. The sample has roughly 420,000 distinct CDR3 sequences. Material for sequencing was blood T cells: a sorted CD56 or NKG2C T cell subset, CD4+ or CD8+ T cells, or bulk PBMC T cells (not recorded which). Every receptor here comes from a woman aged 18 to 69 in good health. CDR3s include the opening cysteine and the closing phenylalanine or tryptophan.

CDR3aa: CATSSVGSNEQFF; len: 13; j_gene: TRBJ2-1; v_gene: TRBV15
CDR3aa: CSAFRDTEAFF; len: 11; j_gene: TRBJ1-1; v_gene: TRBV20-1
CDR3aa: CASSPGQGVNTEAFF; len: 15; j_gene: TRBJ1-1; v_gene: TRBV4-3
CDR3aa: CSAKTSVHIQYF; len: 12; j_gene: TRBJ2-4; v_gene: TRBV20-1
CDR3aa: CASSAAGLASEAFF; len: 14; j_gene: TRBJ1-1; v_gene: TRBV9
CDR3aa: CSARDISRSQPQHF; len: 14; j_gene: TRBJ1-5; v_gene: TRBV20-1
CDR3aa: CASSPQGGSKYNEQFF; len: 16; j_gene: TRBJ2-1; v_gene: TRBV7-3
CDR3aa: CSATGGGHYNEQFF; len: 14; j_gene: TRBJ2-1; v_gene: TRBV20-1
CDR3aa: CASSRYRDPTINTIYF; len: 16; j_gene: TRBJ1-3; v_gene: TRBV12-3/TRBV12-4
CDR3aa: CSASPGQRYEKLFF; len: 14; j_gene: TRBJ1-4; v_gene: TRBV20-1
CDR3aa: CSVLGTELFMNTEAFF; len: 16; j_gene: TRBJ1-1; v_gene: TRBV29-1
CDR3aa: CASSQGELLWDTQYF; len: 15; j_gene: TRBJ2-3; v_gene: TRBV4-1
CDR3aa: CASSLPPGVDEQFF; len: 14; j_gene: TRBJ2-1; v_gene: TRBV5-1
CDR3aa: CSAGWTGYNQPQHF; len: 14; j_gene: TRBJ1-5; v_gene: TRBV20-1
CDR3aa: CATSREGGGGNEQFF; len: 15; j_gene: TRBJ2-1; v_gene: TRBV15
CDR3aa: CASSGEALGTDTQYF; len: 15; j_gene: TRBJ2-3; v_gene: TRBV2
CDR3aa: CASTPLEGKLFF; len: 12; j_gene: TRBJ1-4; v_gene: TRBV7-6
CDR3aa: CASSLSPGASYNEQFF; len: 16; j_gene: TRBJ2-1; v_gene: TRBV5-1
CDR3aa: CSVEAGQTYTGELFF; len: 15; j_gene: TRBJ2-2; v_gene: TRBV29-1
CDR3aa: CASSRDSGYTQETQYF; len: 16; j_gene: TRBJ2-5; v_gene: TRBV12-3/TRBV12-4
CDR3aa: CASSSSRGPTGELFF; len: 15; j_gene: TRBJ2-2; v_gene: TRBV11-3
CDR3aa: CASSHRGRRETQYF; len: 14; j_gene: TRBJ2-5; v_gene: TRBV14
CDR3aa: CTVTSGNTIYF; len: 11; j_gene: TRBJ1-3; v_gene: TRBV6-1
CDR3aa: CASSLGLAGVSNEQFF; len: 16; j_gene: TRBJ2-1; v_gene: TRBV7-9
CDR3aa: CATQTPRAQETQYF; len: 14; j_gene: TRBJ2-5; v_gene: TRBV12-3/TRBV12-4
CDR3aa: CASSLTQQNEQFF; len: 13; j_gene: TRBJ2-1; v_gene: TRBV7-3
CDR3aa: CSVRTSSYNEQFF; len: 13; j_gene: TRBJ2-1; v_gene: TRBV29-1
CDR3aa: CASSQKTGGGTDTQYF; len: 16; j_gene: TRBJ2-3; v_gene: TRBV23-1
CDR3aa: CASSYETGRAQYF; len: 13; j_gene: TRBJ2-5; v_gene: TRBV6-5
CDR3aa: CASSLDLWSSYNEQFF; len: 16; j_gene: TRBJ2-1; v_gene: TRBV11-2
CDR3aa: CASSVGPRGSTSDTQYF; len: 17; j_gene: TRBJ2-3; v_gene: TRBV9
CDR3aa: CASSLIGTGGYNEQFF; len: 16; j_gene: TRBJ2-1; v_gene: TRBV12-3/TRBV12-4
CDR3aa: CASSLGPANTGELFF; len: 15; j_gene: TRBJ2-2; v_gene: TRBV6-5
CDR3aa: CASSYSPRDTSYEQYF; len: 16; j_gene: TRBJ2-7; v_gene: TRBV6-5
CDR3aa: CASSQVGTANSPLHF; len: 15; j_gene: TRBJ1-6; v_gene: TRBV4-2
CDR3aa: CASTPRGTRGTDTQYF; len: 16; j_gene: TRBJ2-3; v_gene: TRBV6-5
CDR3aa: CASSQDIAGVITYEQYF; len: 17; j_gene: TRBJ2-7; v_gene: TRBV3-1
CDR3aa: CASSAPRGGNTIYF; len: 14; j_gene: TRBJ1-3; v_gene: TRBV7-2
CDR3aa: CASSLAPAGATNEKLFF; len: 17; j_gene: TRBJ1-4; v_gene: TRBV5-1
CDR3aa: CASSLASGREDTQYF; len: 15; j_gene: TRBJ2-3; v_gene: TRBV5-4
CDR3aa: CASSDGDGQFYTQYF; len: 15; j_gene: TRBJ2-3; v_gene: TRBV18